This note documents a single TCR beta chain sequence. The method was immunoSEQ multiplex PCR; TCRdb's version includes in-frame clones alone and lacks a portion of them. The repertoire includes 95,000 to 120,000 clones, about 90% of them detected once, and about 1.5% sits in the top ten. This specimen comes from a study of T cells after somatic rescue of genetic block. The specimen sequenced was peripheral blood mononuclear cells (PBMCs). This receptor was identified in a woman in her late teens or twenties.

For the CDR3, the DNA is TGCGCCAGCAGCCAAGATAACAGGGGAACTGAAAAACTGTTTTTT. Its protein is CASSQDNRGTEKLFF. The chain couples TRBV4-1 to TRBJ1-4, with TRBD1 matching over 7 bases. CDR1 MGHRA and CDR2 YSYEKL come from the germline V gene. The CDR3 totals 15 residues. V trimming: 0 bases; J trimming: 7 bases; junction bases outside the gene matches: 5.